A single sample gave rise to the 20 T cell receptor beta chains below, sequenced in a study of identical twins. TCRdb independently ran MiXCR on the 5' RACE reads; one entry per CDR3 protein. The data contain a few hundred thousand distinct CDR3 sequences, 9.6% of them singletons. The data were also submitted as part of a second study, on yellow fever vaccine responses in identical twins.

Input material: PBMCs. The receptors were gathered from a woman between 18 and 29 years old in good health.

This clonotype was observed a handful of times. The chain joins TRBV4-1 to TRBJ2-7; possibly TRBD1 for D (6 bases). The germline V gene encodes CDR1 MGHRA and CDR2 YSYEKL. The CDR3 runs to 16 residues. Trimming left V 0 bases short and J 2 bases short, with 14 bases between. CDR3 nucleotides: TGCGCCAGCAGCCAAGATTCGGGGACACAAACCTACGAGCAGTACTTC. Translation: CASSQDSGTQTYEQYF.

CDR3 coding DNA: TGTGCCAGCAGTTTCCTACAGGGAGGTTACACCTTC. This gives the protein CASSFLQGGYTF. The chain recombines TRBV28 with TRBJ1-2; TRBD1 is a possible D gene (6 bases). Germline V gene lookup returns CDR1 MDHEN and CDR2 SYDVKM. There are 12 residues in the CDR3. V was shortened by 3 bases and J by 11 bases, with 13 bases between the two germline ends.

This clonotype appeared a few times. The chain recombines TRBV20-1 with TRBJ2-5, with 12 nucleotides matching TRBD2. Germline V lookup: CDR1 DFQATT, CDR2 SNEGSKA (reference sequence). Trimming at V came to 6 bases and at J to 4 bases, leaving 9 bases not matched to a gene. The CDR3 contains 15 residues. DNA for the CDR3: TGCAGTGCCGGTTCTAGCGGGGGGGCCTTAGAGACCCAGTACTTC. Amino acids: CSAGSSGGALETQYF.

This clonotype was seen a few times. The chain recombines TRBV25-1 with TRBJ1-3, with no clear D. V lost 2 bases to trimming and J lost 4 bases, with 6 bases between them. This CDR3 has 13 residues. Germline V gene data show CDR1 as MGHDK and CDR2 as SYGVNS. CDR3 coding DNA: TGTGCCAGCAGTGAACCGGTAGGAAACACCATATATTTT. Amino acid sequence: CASSEPVGNTIYF.

This clonotype was seen more than once but under ten times. J is TRBJ2-5 and V is TRBV6-2 or TRBV6-3; the D is unclear. Looked up from germline, CDR1 is MNHEY and CDR2 is SVGEGT. This CDR3 is built from 12 residues. V gave up 3 bases and J gave up 9 bases, with 11 bases separating them. As DNA, the CDR3 is TGTGCCAGCAGTTATGAAGCGATGGCCCAGTACTTC. Protein: CASSYEAMAQYF.

This clonotype has ten or more counts. The CDR3 DNA is TGTGCCAGCAGTCCTGGGGGAACCGCGCGCGAGCAGTACTTC. Protein sequence: CASSPGGTAREQYF. The V call is TRBV2, the J call TRBJ2-7; either TRBD1 or TRBD2 may supply D (5 bases each). The CDR3 is 14 residues long. Germline V lookup: CDR1 SNHLY, CDR2 FYNNEI. The ends were cut back, 5 bases at V and 6 bases at J, with 17 bases in the middle. Drawing the rest from reference TRBV2 and TRBJ2-7, the complete variable domain is EPEVTQTPSHQVTQMGQEVILRCVPISNHLYFYWYRQILGQKVEFLVSFYNNEISEKSEIFDDQFSVERPDGSNFTLKIRSTKLEDSAMYFCASSPGGTAREQYFGPGTRLTVT.

This clonotype was detected a few times. The genes are TRBV3-1 and TRBJ1-5; 7 nucleotides align to TRBD1. Per germline, CDR1 LGHDT and CDR2 YNNKEL (reference sequence). V shed 4 bases and J 2 bases; nucleotides not matched to a gene: 8. This CDR3 is 16 amino acids long. CDR3 region: CASSLRQGPGNQPQHF. The CDR3 DNA sequence: TGTGCCAGCAGCCTTCGACAGGGTCCCGGCAATCAGCCCCAGCATTTT.

This chain links TRBV14 with TRBJ2-1; no clear D. CDR1 and CDR2 (germline): SGHDN, FVKESK. This CDR3 is 12 amino acids long. V was cut by 1 base and J by 7 bases, with 5 bases left in between. In DNA, the CDR3 is TGTGCCAGCAGCCAAGTGATGAATGAGCAGTTCTTC. This codes for CASSQVMNEQFF.

The chain has TRBV3-1 and TRBJ2-7; 7 bases align to TRBD2. Germline loops: CDR1 LGHDT, CDR2 YNNKEL (reference sequence). The CDR3 runs 14 residues. V dropped 4 bases and J dropped 7; count of bases not matched to a gene: 10. CDR3 amino acids: CASSPGEGSQEQYF. The CDR3 DNA is TGTGCCAGCAGCCCTGGGGAGGGCAGTCAAGAGCAGTACTTC.

The chain links TRBV20-1 to TRBJ2-5; D not certain. V lost 0 bases and J 2 bases, leaving 19 bases between the germline ends. CDR1 DFQATT and CDR2 SNEGSKA come from the germline V gene (reference sequence). The CDR3 consists of 17 residues. The CDR3 sequence is CSARDGTFGSVQETQYF. In nucleotides, the CDR3 is TGCAGTGCTAGAGATGGAACTTTTGGGTCAGTACAAGAGACCCAGTACTTC.

This clonotype appeared a single time. The V gene is TRBV13, the J gene TRBJ2-1; 13 bases align to TRBD2. V gave up 0 bases and J gave up 6 bases; unmatched junction bases: 2. CDR1 and CDR2 (germline): PRHDT, FYEKMQ (reference sequence). This CDR3 is 16 amino acids long. CDR3 in DNA: TGTGCCAGCAGCTTAGGGAGGACTAGCGGGGGCAATGAGCAGTTCTTC. The encoded protein is CASSLGRTSGGNEQFF.

This clonotype was recorded many times. The V call is TRBV30, the J call TRBJ2-3, with 7 bases fitting TRBD1. The J segment lost 1 base and the V segment lost 4 bases, leaving 8 bases of the junction unmatched. Germline V CDR1 and CDR2: GTSNPN, SVGIG (reference sequence). This CDR3 region has 15 residues. The CDR3 region has the DNA TGTGCCTGGACCTCAAAAGGACAGGGCACAGATACGCAGTATTTT. Protein: CAWTSKGQGTDTQYF.

This clonotype was picked up a small number of times. V is TRBV12-3 or TRBV12-4 and J is TRBJ2-5; 7 nucleotides agree with TRBD1. The J segment lost 7 bases and the V segment lost 3 bases, leaving 8 bases of the junction unmatched. The CDR3 contains 14 residues. CDR3 loop: CASSLRQGPRTQYF. CDR3 nucleotides: TGTGCCAGCAGTTTGCGACAGGGCCCCCGGACCCAGTACTTC.

The chain carries TRBV4-3 and TRBJ2-2; no clear D gene. Trimming removed 5 bases from V and 5 bases from J, with 15 bases in between. The germline gives CDR1 LGHNA, CDR2 YSLEER. The CDR3 loop spans 15 amino acids. CDR3 bases: TGCGCCAGCAGCGAAAGCGACCTGGGGACCGGGGAGCTGTTTTTT. Its translation is CASSESDLGTGELFF.

This clonotype was found many times. V usage is TRBV12-3 or TRBV12-4 and J usage is TRBJ2-5, with 9 nucleotides matching TRBD1. V lost 1 base and J lost 3; bases outside the gene matches: 3. CDR3 size: 15 residues. The chain's CDR3 is CASSLGDRVKETQYF. CDR3 nucleotides: TGTGCCAGCAGTTTAGGGGACAGGGTCAAAGAGACCCAGTACTTC.

This clonotype was recorded at least ten times. V usage is TRBV9 and J usage is TRBJ1-3; a weak D match, TRBD1 (5 bases). Germline loops: CDR1 SGDLS, CDR2 YYNGEE. This CDR3 spans 15 amino acids. V was shortened by 2 bases and J by 0 bases, with 9 bases between the two germline ends. The CDR3 sequence: CASSVGGLSGNTIYF. The CDR3, as DNA: TGTGCCAGCAGCGTGGGGGGACTCTCTGGAAACACCATATATTTT.

This clonotype was seen only a few times. The chain recombines TRBV6-5 with TRBJ2-3; 14 bases agree with TRBD2. Germline trimming cut 0 bases from V and 6 bases from J; bases unmatched to any gene: 8. The CDR3 contains 18 residues. Looked up from germline, CDR1 is MNHEY and CDR2 is SVGAGI. This CDR3 reads CASSYSGLAGGLRDTQYF. The CDR3 DNA sequence: TGTGCCAGCAGTTACTCCGGACTAGCGGGGGGCCTGAGGGATACGCAGTATTTT.

The rearrangement links TRBV15 to TRBJ2-1; 8 nucleotides match TRBD1. CDR3 length: 14 residues. Germline CDR1 is LNHNV and CDR2 is YYDKDF (reference sequence). V shed 3 bases, J shed 4 bases, and the junction held 2 bases outside the gene matches. This CDR3 reads CATSSRDRYNEQFF. In DNA, the CDR3 is TGTGCCACCAGCAGCCGGGACAGGTACAATGAGCAGTTCTTC.

There are many counts of this clonotype. The chain recombines TRBV20-1 with TRBJ2-2; 10 bases fit TRBD2. Germline loops: CDR1 DFQATT, CDR2 SNEGSKA (reference sequence). The CDR3 sequence is 14 residues long. The junction had 5 bases not matched to a gene; V was cut back by 5 bases and J by 5 bases. This CDR3 reads CSALSGGATGELFF. The CDR3 region has the DNA TGCAGTGCTTTGAGCGGGGGGGCAACCGGGGAGCTGTTTTTT.

The genes are TRBV28 and TRBJ2-7; no reliable D call. Germline CDR1 MDHEN, CDR2 SYDVKM. CDR3 length equals 13 residues. Trimming removed 7 bases at V and 2 bases at J, with 12 bases between. This chain's CDR3 is CASNPAGAYEQYF. CDR3 nucleotides: TGTGCCAGCAATCCCGCCGGAGCCTACGAGCAGTACTTC.